Below, 18 T cell receptor beta chains from the same sample are listed, as sequenced in a study of beta chain features in type 1 diabetes. These receptors are not linked to any known antigen. Whole-study results and caveats: In every one of the four CD4+ subsets, TCRB CDR3s were moderately but significantly shorter in Type 1 diabetes patients.

Expressed TCRB transcripts were sequenced, since all the RNA that had been isolated was reverse transcribed. Using immunoSEQ multiplex PCR, the repertoire was profiled, and TCRdb retains in-frame clones only, with some absent. The repertoire holds about 370,000 clones, with over 8.5% as singletons. The sample comprised central memory CD4+ T cells from blood. The origin of the receptors is a man aged 25-45 years with type 1 diabetes.

This clone was counted many times. The J gene is TRBJ1-3, the V gene TRBV28; the match to TRBD1 covers 7 bases. CDR1 and CDR2 (germline): MDHEN, SYDVKM. Germline trimming cut 5 bases from V and 8 bases from J; bases unmatched to any gene: 9. The CDR3 totals 14 residues. CDR3 sequence reads: CASSTPTGVYTIYF. As DNA, the CDR3 is TGTGCCAGCAGTACACCCACAGGGGTATACACCATATATTTT.

The rearrangement links TRBV18 to TRBJ1-1, with 8 bases lining up with TRBD1. The CDR3 loop spans 13 amino acids. Trimming at V came to 8 bases and at J to 5 bases, leaving 7 bases not matched to a gene. Germline lookup yields CDR1 KGHSH and CDR2 LQKENI. This CDR3 reads CASLQGAETEAFF. CDR3 coding DNA: TGTGCCAGCCTCCAGGGGGCGGAAACTGAAGCTTTCTTT.

The chain combines TRBV27 with TRBJ1-5; D unclear. The CDR3 is made up of 13 amino acids. Trimming removed 1 base at V and 6 bases at J, with 7 bases between. CDR1 MNHEY and CDR2 SMNVEV come from the germline V gene (reference sequence). CDR3 coding DNA: TGTGCCAGCAGTTTATTGGAATCTCAGCCCCAGCATTTT. Amino acids: CASSLLESQPQHF.

This clone was observed a few times. J is TRBJ2-1 and V is TRBV7-2; a possible D gene is TRBD1 (6 bases). The germline CDR1 and CDR2 sequences are SGHTA and FQGNSA. This CDR3 contains 15 residues. The germline V and J ends were trimmed by 5 bases and 8 bases, with 19 bases remaining between them. Here the CDR3 reads CASSLDRYQSDEQFF. In DNA form, the CDR3 reads TGTGCCAGCAGCCTTGACAGGTACCAGAGCGATGAGCAGTTCTTC. Filled out from reference TRBV7-2 and TRBJ2-1, the complete variable domain reads GAGVSQSPSNKVTEKGKDVELRCDPISGHTALYWYRQSLGQGLEFLIYFQGNSAPDKSGLPSDRFSAERTGGSVSTLTIQRTQQEDSAVYLCASSLDRYQSDEQFFGPGTRLTVL.

The table lists this clone with a few counts. The rearrangement joins TRBV29-1 to TRBJ1-4; a weak D match, TRBD1 (5 bases). In germline, CDR1 is SQVTM, CDR2 ANQGSEA. This CDR3 is 13 amino acids long. V lost 2 bases and J 7 bases, leaving 11 bases between the germline ends. CDR3 sequence: CSVELLGVEKLFF. In DNA form, the CDR3 reads TGCAGCGTTGAATTATTGGGGGTTGAAAAACTGTTTTTT.

This clone appeared many times. This sequence joins TRBV7-9 and TRBJ1-1; a possible D gene is TRBD1 (6 bases). Trimming cost V 4 bases and J 5 bases, with 20 bases left between them. CDR1 and CDR2 (germline): SEHNR, FQNEAQ (reference sequence). The CDR3 contains 16 residues. CDR3 coding DNA: TGTGCCAGCAGCTCCTCGAGGCGGGGGCTCCATACTGAAGCTTTCTTT. Encoded protein: CASSSSRRGLHTEAFF.

This clone was detected a few times. The chain uses TRBV5-4 and TRBJ2-7; 13 bases align to TRBD2. Trimming cost V 4 bases and J 4 bases; bases outside gene matches: 5. Germline V gene lookup returns CDR1 SGHNT and CDR2 YYREEE (reference sequence). The CDR3 runs to 15 residues. CDR3 protein: CASSPGTSGIYEQYF. In DNA form, the CDR3 reads TGTGCCAGCAGCCCCGGGACTAGCGGGATATACGAGCAGTACTTC.

This clone was seen more than once but under ten times. DNA of the CDR3: TGCGCCAGCAGCTTCCGGACAGACAACTATGGCTACACCTTC. Its protein product is CASSFRTDNYGYTF. V and J are TRBV5-1 and TRBJ1-2; D perhaps matches TRBD1 (6 bases). This CDR3 region has 14 residues. Germline values: CDR1 SGHRS, CDR2 YFSETQ. The V gene lost 2 bases and the J gene lost 2 bases, with 10 bases spanning the gap.

This chain connects TRBV7-8 to TRBJ1-2; 8 positions match TRBD1. CDR3 length: 13 amino acids. J lost 5 bases, V lost 5 bases, and 4 bases had no gene match. Looked up from germline, CDR1 is SGHVS and CDR2 is FQNEAQ. Written as DNA, the CDR3 is TGTGCCAGCAGCATTGGACAGGGATATGGCTACACCTTC. This sequence encodes CASSIGQGYGYTF.

About this clone: The sample contains more than one DNA sequence encoding this CDR3. V is TRBV6-5 and J is TRBJ2-3; D is uncertain. The CDR3 contains 13 residues. The V gene lost 2 bases and the J gene lost 1 base, with 4 bases spanning the gap. CDR1 is MNHEY and CDR2 is SVGAGI in the germline V gene. The CDR3 region is CASSYPGTDTQYF. Written as DNA, the CDR3 is TGTGCCAGCAGTTACCCCGGCACAGATACGCAGTATTTT.

This clone was observed a few times. This chain connects TRBV4-3 to TRBJ2-1; TRBD2 agrees at 8 bases. V trimming: 0 bases; J trimming: 7 bases; junction bases outside the gene matches: 23. Germline loops: CDR1 LGHNA, CDR2 YSLEER. This CDR3 is 21 amino acids long. CDR3 loop: CASSQEGSWTNPGRADNEQFF. The DNA for the CDR3 is TGCGCCAGCAGCCAAGAAGGTTCTTGGACAAACCCCGGGAGGGCCGATAATGAGCAGTTCTTC.

This clone came up a few times. This chain connects TRBV2 to TRBJ2-1; TRBD1 agrees at 9 bases. The V gene's germline CDR1 is SNHLY and CDR2 FYNNEI. This CDR3 region has 13 residues. Germline trimming cut 5 bases from V and 7 bases from J; bases unmatched to any gene: 3. CDR3 region: CASSRTGVNEQFF. The CDR3 DNA follows: TGTGCCAGCAGTAGGACAGGGGTAAATGAGCAGTTCTTC.

This clone was counted only a few times. This sample includes further DNA sequences coding for the same CDR3. The chain recombines TRBV6-1 with TRBJ2-5; no clear D. Germline-derived CDR1 and CDR2 are MNHNS and SASEGT. The CDR3 extends over 13 amino acids. Trimming took 6 bases from V and 3 from J, leaving 11 bases between them. The CDR3 nucleotides read TGTGCCAGCAGGCGGACGGGCGAAGAGACCCAGTACTTC. Protein sequence: CASRRTGEETQYF.

Only a few counts were recorded for this clone. The V and J genes are TRBV4-1 and TRBJ1-1; 7 bases fit TRBD1. In germline, CDR1 is MGHRA, CDR2 YSYEKL. The CDR3 extends over 15 amino acids. The V gene end was trimmed by 3 bases and the J gene end by 2 bases; junction bases not matched to a gene: 6. In nucleotides, the CDR3 is TGCGCCAGCAGCCATCCAGGGGGGCTTAACACTGAAGCTTTCTTT. As protein: CASSHPGGLNTEAFF.

The chain uses TRBV7-2 and TRBJ2-4; possible D gene TRBD2, 5 bases. Per the germline V gene, CDR1 is SGHTA and CDR2 is FQGNSA. The CDR3 has 15 residues. V shed 1 base and J shed 6 bases, with 13 bases lying between them. The CDR3 coding sequence is TGTGCCAGCAGCTTAGGTTTTCGTGAGGGAAACATTCAGTACTTC. Translated: CASSLGFREGNIQYF.

Turning to this clone: The CDR3 carries no conserved terminal phenylalanine or tryptophan, so it likely arises from a read error. It is unclear where the CDR3 begins or ends on the DNA, so no DNA is shown, and the CDR3 is as TCRdb lists it. The chain carries TRBV2 and TRBJ2-3; whether TRBD1, the table's D call, matches the DNA was not checked. The CDR3 is 11 residues long, counting both termini. Germline CDR1 SNHLY, CDR2 FYNNEI. The CDR3 loop is CASSEEGGQRV.

Only a few counts were recorded for this clone. V usage is TRBV9 and J usage is TRBJ2-7; D is perhaps TRBD1 (5 bases). CDR3 size: 12 residues. Trimming took off 5 bases at V and 1 base at J, with 7 bases between the two ends. CDR1 SGDLS and CDR2 YYNGEE come from the germline V gene. The CDR3 coding sequence is TGTGCCAGCAGTCGACAGTCCTACGAGCAGTACTTC. This encodes CASSRQSYEQYF.

This chain links TRBV7-9 with TRBJ2-7; 14 nucleotides agree with TRBD2. Germline V gene sequence: CDR1 SEHNR, CDR2 FQNEAQ (reference sequence). The J segment lost 5 bases and the V segment lost 7 bases, leaving 7 bases of the junction unmatched. The CDR3 is made up of 15 amino acids. This CDR3 is CASTKGLAGGDEQYF. Here the CDR3 DNA reads TGTGCCAGCACCAAAGGACTAGCGGGAGGTGACGAGCAGTACTTC.